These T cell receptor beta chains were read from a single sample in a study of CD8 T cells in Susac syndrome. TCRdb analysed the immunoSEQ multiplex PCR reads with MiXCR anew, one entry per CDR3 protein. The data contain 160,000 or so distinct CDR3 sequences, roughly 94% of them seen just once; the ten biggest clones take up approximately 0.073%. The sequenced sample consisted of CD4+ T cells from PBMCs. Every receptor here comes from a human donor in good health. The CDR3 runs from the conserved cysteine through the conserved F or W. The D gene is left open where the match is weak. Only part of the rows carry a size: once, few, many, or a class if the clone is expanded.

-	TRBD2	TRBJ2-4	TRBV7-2	CASSLGDYPNIQYF	TGTGCCAGCAGCTTGGGGGACTATCCAAACATTCAGTACTTC
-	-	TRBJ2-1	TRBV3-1	CASRVTVSSYNEQFF	TGTGCCAGCAGGGTAACGGTGAGCTCCTACAATGAGCAGTTCTTC
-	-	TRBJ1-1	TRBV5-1	CASSSYRSNTEAFF	TGCGCCAGCAGCTCCTACAGGAGCAACACTGAAGCTTTCTTT
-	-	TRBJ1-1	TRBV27	CASILNWGGSEAFF	TGTGCCAGCATCCTCAACTGGGGTGGCTCTGAAGCTTTCTTT
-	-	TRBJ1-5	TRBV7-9	CASSLGPAGIGNQPQHF	TGTGCCAGCAGCTTAGGGCCAGCGGGGATTGGCAATCAGCCCCAGCATTTT
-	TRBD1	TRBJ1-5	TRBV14	CASSTGGGQPQHF	TGTGCCAGCAGCACAGGGGGGGGTCAGCCCCAGCATTTT
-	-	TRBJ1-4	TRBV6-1	CASNPQGREKLFF	TGTGCCAGCAACCCTCAAGGGAGGGAAAAACTGTTTTTT
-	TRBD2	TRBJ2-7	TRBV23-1	CASSQFWRGVISPSYEQYF	TGCGCCAGCAGTCAATTTTGGCGGGGGGTGATTTCGCCCTCCTACGAGCAGTACTTC
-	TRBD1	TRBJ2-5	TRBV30	CAAGTGGETQYF	TGTGCCGCCGGGACAGGGGGTGAGACCCAGTACTTC
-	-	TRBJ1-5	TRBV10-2	CASSDSIFKSPGQPQHF	TGCGCCAGCAGTGATAGTATTTTCAAAAGTCCCGGTCAGCCCCAGCATTTT
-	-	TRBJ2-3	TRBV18	CASSTLRRDTQYF	TGTGCCAGCTCAACTCTCCGAAGAGATACGCAGTATTTT
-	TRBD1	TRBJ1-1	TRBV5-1	CASRRDRAGTEAFF	TGCGCCAGCAGGCGAGACAGGGCCGGCACTGAAGCTTTCTTT
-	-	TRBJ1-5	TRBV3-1	CASSPTGIGNQPQHF	TGTGCCAGCAGCCCCACAGGGATTGGCAATCAGCCCCAGCATTTT
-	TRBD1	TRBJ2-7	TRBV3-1	CASSSRDRVGYEQYF	TGTGCCAGCAGCTCCCGGGACAGGGTTGGCTACGAGCAGTACTTC
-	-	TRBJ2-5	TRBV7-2	CASSPGTLMQTQYF	TGTGCCAGCAGCCCAGGGACCCTCATGCAGACCCAGTACTTC
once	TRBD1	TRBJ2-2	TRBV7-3	CASSPRQGAGTGELFF	TGTGCCAGCAGCCCCCGACAGGGGGCTGGGACCGGGGAGCTGTTTTTT
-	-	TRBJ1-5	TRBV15	CATSRDRGYSNQPQHF	TGTGCCACCAGCAGAGATCGGGGCTATAGCAATCAGCCCCAGCATTTT
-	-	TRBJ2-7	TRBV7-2	CASSPDHRGEQYF	TGTGCCAGCAGCCCGGACCATCGGGGCGAGCAGTACTTC
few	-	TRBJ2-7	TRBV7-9	CASSLVGSSYEQYF	TGTGCCAGCAGCTTAGTCGGGAGCTCCTACGAGCAGTACTTC
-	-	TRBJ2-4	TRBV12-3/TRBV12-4	CASSLGREDIQYF	TGTGCCAGCAGTCTAGGCAGGGAGGACATTCAGTACTTC
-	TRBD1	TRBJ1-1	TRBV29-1	CSVALLTGVYAFF	TGCAGCGTTGCCTTACTGACAGGGGTTTACGCTTTCTTT
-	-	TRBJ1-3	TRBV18	CASSPSLQFGNTIYF	TGTGCCAGCTCACCAAGCTTACAGTTCGGAAACACCATATATTTT
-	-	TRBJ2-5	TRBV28	CASREYRKETQYF	TGTGCCAGCAGGGAGTATCGTAAGGAGACCCAGTACTTC
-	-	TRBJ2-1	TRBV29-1	CSVALGYMTNEQFF	TGCAGCGTTGCTCTCGGGTATATGACCAATGAGCAGTTCTTC
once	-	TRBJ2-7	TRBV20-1	CSASSLPNEQYF	TGCAGTGCTTCCTCCCTTCCCAACGAGCAGTACTTC
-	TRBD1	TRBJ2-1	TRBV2	CASSEAGTGGFRNEQFF	TGTGCCAGCAGTGAAGCCGGAACAGGGGGTTTTCGGAATGAGCAGTTCTTC
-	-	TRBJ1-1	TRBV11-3	CASSFGRETRAFF	TGTGCCAGCAGCTTCGGGCGGGAGACGCGAGCTTTCTTT
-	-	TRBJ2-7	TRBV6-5	CASSFGNRAYEQYF	TGTGCCAGCAGTTTTGGAAATAGAGCCTACGAGCAGTACTTC
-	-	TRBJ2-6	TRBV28	CASRQGSGANVLTF	TGTGCCAGCCGGCAGGGGAGCGGGGCCAACGTCCTGACTTTC
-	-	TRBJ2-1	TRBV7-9	CASSPTGSYNEQFF	TGTGCCAGCAGCCCAACAGGGTCCTACAATGAGCAGTTCTTC
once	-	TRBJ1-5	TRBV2	CASSENNIANQPQHF	TGTGCCAGCAGTGAAAATAATATAGCAAATCAGCCCCAGCATTTT
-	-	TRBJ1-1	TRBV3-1	CASSNAGTQTEAFF	TGTGCCAGCAGCAACGCCGGGACACAGACTGAAGCTTTCTTT
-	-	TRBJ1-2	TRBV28	CASSLLGRPRISTF	TGTGCCAGCAGTTTATTAGGCAGGCCGCGGATAAGCACCTTC
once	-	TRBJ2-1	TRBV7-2	CASSRRVGSPYNEQFF	TGTGCCAGCAGCCGGAGGGTGGGGTCCCCCTACAATGAGCAGTTCTTC
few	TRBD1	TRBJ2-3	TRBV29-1	CSVEGTGGEGADTQYF	TGCAGCGTTGAGGGCACAGGGGGCGAGGGGGCAGATACGCAGTATTTT
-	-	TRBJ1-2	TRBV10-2	CASGNRDYGYTF	TGCGCCAGCGGGAACAGGGACTATGGCTACACCTTC
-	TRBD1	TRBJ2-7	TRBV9	CASSPTGASEQYF	TGTGCCAGCAGCCCGACAGGGGCAAGCGAGCAGTACTTC
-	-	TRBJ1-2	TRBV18	CASSPEGPGYTF	TGTGCCAGCTCACCCGAGGGGCCGGGCTACACCTTC
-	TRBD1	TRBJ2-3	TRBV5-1	CASSSGTGFTTDTQYF	TGCGCCAGCAGTTCCGGGACAGGGTTTACCACAGATACGCAGTATTTT
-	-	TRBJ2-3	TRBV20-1	CSAPGPNTDTQYF	TGCAGTGCCCCGGGACCTAACACAGATACGCAGTATTTT
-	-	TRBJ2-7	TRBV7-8	CASSFAQSYEQYF	TGTGCCAGCAGCTTCGCACAGTCCTACGAGCAGTACTTC
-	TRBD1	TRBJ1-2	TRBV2	CASRPRDRGDGYTF	TGTGCCAGCAGGCCCAGGGACAGGGGGGACGGCTACACCTTC
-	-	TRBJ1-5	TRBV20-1	CSASALGRSNQPQHF	TGCAGTGCTAGCGCTCTCGGGAGGAGCAATCAGCCCCAGCATTTT
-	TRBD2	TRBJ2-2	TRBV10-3	CAISGRGGTDTGELFF	TGTGCCATCAGTGGCCGCGGGGGGACTGACACCGGGGAGCTGTTTTTT
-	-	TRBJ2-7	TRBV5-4	CASSLEEYEQYF	TGTGCCAGCAGCTTGGAGGAGTACGAGCAGTACTTC
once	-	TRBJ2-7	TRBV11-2	CASSFPSSRGTYEQYF	TGTGCCAGCAGCTTCCCAAGTAGCCGCGGTACCTACGAGCAGTACTTC
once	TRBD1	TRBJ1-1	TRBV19	CASIGQGLSTEAFF	TGTGCCAGTATTGGACAGGGTTTATCCACTGAAGCTTTCTTT
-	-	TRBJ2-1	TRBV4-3	CASSQDATDSYNEQFF	TGCGCCAGCAGCCAAGATGCGACCGATTCCTACAATGAGCAGTTCTTC
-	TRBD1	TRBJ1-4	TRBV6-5	CASSRDRVEKLFF	TGTGCCAGCAGCCGCGACAGGGTTGAAAAACTGTTTTTT
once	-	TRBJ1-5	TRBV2	CASSEGVHSNQPQHF	TGTGCCAGCAGTGAAGGTGTCCATAGCAATCAGCCCCAGCATTTT
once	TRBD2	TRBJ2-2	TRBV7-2	CASQRGTSGGARTGELFF	TGTGCCAGCCAACGTGGGACTAGCGGGGGAGCGCGGACCGGGGAGCTGTTTTTT
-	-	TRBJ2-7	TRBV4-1	CASSQGRGGGSYEQYF	TGCGCCAGCAGCCAAGGACGGGGTGGGGGGTCCTACGAGCAGTACTTC
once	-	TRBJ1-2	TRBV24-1	CATSDRYGYTF	TGTGCCACCAGTGATAGGTATGGCTACACCTTC
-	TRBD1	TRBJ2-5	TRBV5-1	CASGDRGQSAETQYF	TGCGCCAGCGGTGACAGGGGGCAGTCCGCCGAGACCCAGTACTTC